The rows below give T cell receptor beta chains drawn from one sample of a study of identical twins. Via MiXCR, TCRdb re-called the 5' RACE reads, giving one row per CDR3 protein. The repertoire has around 1.7 million distinct CDR3 sequences, about 31% of them found once; the top ten carry over 0.25%. The sample taken for sequencing was cord blood. All receptors come from a newborn girl in good health. Both conserved end residues are part of each CDR3. Fields, in order: J gene, D gene, V gene, clone size, CDR3 protein, CDR3 DNA. D genes are given only for firm matches. Clone size is shown for a subset of rows, as once, few, many or a class of expanded clone.

TRBJ2-7 | - | TRBV13 | - | CASSPPVGFSRPYEQYF | TGTGCCAGCAGCCCCCCGGTTGGCTTCTCCAGGCCCTACGAGCAGTACTTC
TRBJ2-4 | - | TRBV2 | - | CASTGTGFAEQYF | TGTGCCAGCACCGGGACTGGCTTTGCGGAGCAGTACTTC
TRBJ2-6 | - | TRBV29-1 | - | CSVEDFGTF | TGCAGCGTTGAAGATTTCGGGACTTTC
TRBJ2-5 | - | TRBV5-1 | - | CASSMASRAYEKYF | TGCGCCAGCAGCATGGCCTCCAGGGCTTACGAGAAGTACTTC
TRBJ2-7 | - | TRBV5-1 | - | CASSLGPNPAGTANYEQYF | TGCGCCAGCAGCTTGGGCCCTAATCCCGCCGGGACGGCCAACTACGAGCAGTACTTC
TRBJ1-2 | TRBD1 | TRBV25-1 | few | CASSESPGQQGGYTF | TGTGCCAGCAGTGAATCGCCGGGACAGCAGGGTGGCTACACCTTC
TRBJ2-3 | TRBD2 | TRBV20-1 | few | CSCPGLAGGGTDTQYF | TGCAGTTGCCCTGGACTAGCGGGCGGGGGCACAGATACGCAGTATTTT
TRBJ2-7 | - | TRBV7-8 | - | CASSLVQVSEQYF | TGTGCCAGCAGCTTAGTACAGGTCTCCGAGCAGTACTTC
TRBJ2-1 | TRBD2 | TRBV24-1 | - | CATRPGSGGWYNEQFF | TGTGCCACCAGGCCGGGGAGCGGGGGTTGGTACAATGAGCAGTTCTTC
TRBJ2-2 | TRBD2 | TRBV25-1 | once | CASSEWASGGELFF | TGTGCCAGCAGTGAATGGGCTAGCGGCGGGGAGCTGTTTTTT
TRBJ2-7 | TRBD2 | TRBV20-1 | few | CSARGSGSFYEQYF | TGCAGTGCTAGAGGTAGCGGGAGCTTCTACGAGCAGTACTTC
TRBJ2-3 | - | TRBV24-1 | many | CATSDPRRRTDTQYF | TGTGCCACCAGTGATCCCCGGAGGAGGACAGATACGCAGTATTTT
TRBJ2-5 | - | TRBV24-1 | few | CATSDANQETQYF | TGTGCCACCAGTGATGCTAACCAAGAGACCCAGTACTTC
TRBJ2-1 | - | TRBV20-1 | - | CSARSGRTYNEQFF | TGCAGTGCTAGAAGTGGGCGGACTTACAATGAGCAGTTCTTC
TRBJ1-1 | - | TRBV12-3/TRBV12-4 | few | CASSPSAFF | TGTGCCAGCAGTCCTTCAGCTTTCTTT
TRBJ2-1 | - | TRBV25-1 | - | CASTDRRNEQFF | TGTGCCAGCACGGACCGACGCAATGAGCAGTTCTTC
TRBJ1-2 | - | TRBV12-3/TRBV12-4 | few | CASSPREEGYTF | TGTGCCAGCAGTCCAAGGGAAGAGGGCTACACCTTC
TRBJ2-3 | - | TRBV10-3 | few | CAINSGLAHTDTQYF | TGTGCCATCAATTCCGGGCTAGCTCACACAGATACGCAGTATTTT
TRBJ2-1 | - | TRBV7-2 | - | CASSPLLLLYNEQFF | TGTGCCAGCAGCCCTTTGCTGCTACTATACAATGAGCAGTTCTTC
TRBJ2-5 | - | TRBV5-1 | few | CASSLVGTHNEQYF | TGCGCCAGCAGCTTGGTCGGGACCCACAATGAGCAGTACTTC
TRBJ1-1 | - | TRBV2 | few | CASSQDPVGTEAFF | TGTGCCAGCAGTCAAGACCCTGTGGGCACTGAAGCTTTCTTT
TRBJ1-2 | - | TRBV5-1 | many | CASSLDRNYGYTF | TGTGCCAGCAGCTTAGACAGGAACTATGGCTACACCTTC
TRBJ2-1 | - | TRBV20-1 | - | CSARPGRFYNEQFF | TGCAGTGCCAGACCTGGCAGATTCTACAATGAGCAGTTCTTC
TRBJ2-5 | - | TRBV27 | - | CASSFTSFGYNEQYF | TGTGCCAGCAGTTTCACTAGCTTTGGTTACAATGAGCAGTACTTC
TRBJ1-1 | - | TRBV29-1 | - | CSVDLGTSEAFF | TGCAGCGTTGATTTGGGTACTAGCGAAGCTTTCTTT
TRBJ1-2 | - | TRBV7-8 | - | CASSLARIAGARHGYTF | TGTGCCAGTAGCTTAGCGCGAATCGCGGGGGCGCGGCATGGCTACACCTTC
TRBJ2-4 | - | TRBV25-1 | few | CASRGAGNIQYF | TGTGCCAGCAGGGGGGCAGGAAACATTCAGTACTTC
TRBJ1-2 | - | TRBV5-1 | - | CASSFGANHGYTF | TGCGCCAGCAGCTTCGGAGCTAACCATGGCTACACCTTC
TRBJ1-2 | - | TRBV6-1 | - | CASSPHYYGYTF | TGTGCCAGCAGTCCACATTACTATGGCTACACCTTC
TRBJ2-3 | - | TRBV6-1 | - | CASSEWGERDTQYF | TGTGCCAGCAGTGAATGGGGGGAGCGAGATACGCAGTATTTT
TRBJ2-7 | - | TRBV28 | - | CASIGLPDYEQYF | TGTGCCAGCATAGGTCTTCCCGACTACGAGCAGTACTTC
TRBJ1-1 | - | TRBV14 | - | CASSQVGGIGNTEAFF | TGTGCCAGCAGCCAAGTGGGGGGTATCGGGAACACTGAAGCTTTCTTT
TRBJ2-7 | TRBD2 | TRBV20-1 | - | CSAVSSGRANEQYF | TGCAGTGCCGTATCTAGCGGGAGGGCCAATGAGCAGTACTTC
TRBJ2-1 | - | TRBV7-2 | - | CASSLVGAWVDEQFF | TGTGCCAGCAGCTTAGTCGGGGCCTGGGTGGATGAGCAGTTCTTC
TRBJ1-5 | TRBD1 | TRBV15 | few | CATSRSPKGAQPQHF | TGTGCCACCAGCAGATCTCCGAAGGGGGCGCAGCCCCAGCATTTT
TRBJ1-2 | - | TRBV20-1 | few | CSAPTIYGYTF | TGCAGTGCCCCGACAATCTATGGCTACACCTTC
TRBJ2-3 | - | TRBV12-3/TRBV12-4 | few | CASSLSWTASTDTQYF | TGTGCCAGCAGTTTATCTTGGACAGCTAGCACAGATACGCAGTATTTT
TRBJ1-2 | TRBD1 | TRBV27 | few | CASSFGEEDRSNYGYTF | TGTGCCAGCAGTTTCGGGGAGGAGGACAGGTCTAACTATGGCTACACCTTC